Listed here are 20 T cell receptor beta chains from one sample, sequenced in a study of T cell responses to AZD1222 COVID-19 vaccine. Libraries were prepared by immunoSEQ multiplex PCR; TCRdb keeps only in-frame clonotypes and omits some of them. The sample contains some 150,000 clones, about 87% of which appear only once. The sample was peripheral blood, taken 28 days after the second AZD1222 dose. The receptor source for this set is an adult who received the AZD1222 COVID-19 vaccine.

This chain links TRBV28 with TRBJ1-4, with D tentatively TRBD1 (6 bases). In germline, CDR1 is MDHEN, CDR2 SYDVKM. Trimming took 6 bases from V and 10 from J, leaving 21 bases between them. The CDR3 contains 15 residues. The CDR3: CASSRNRVLEGKLFF. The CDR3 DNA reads TGTGCCAGCAGCCGGAACAGGGTATTAGAGGGAAAACTGTTTTTT.

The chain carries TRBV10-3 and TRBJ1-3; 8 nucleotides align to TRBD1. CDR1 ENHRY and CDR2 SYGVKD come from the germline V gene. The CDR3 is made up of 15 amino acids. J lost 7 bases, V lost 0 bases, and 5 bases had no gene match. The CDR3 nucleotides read TGTGCCATCAGTGAGTCGACAGGGGCCACGAACACCATATATTTT. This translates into CAISESTGATNTIYF.

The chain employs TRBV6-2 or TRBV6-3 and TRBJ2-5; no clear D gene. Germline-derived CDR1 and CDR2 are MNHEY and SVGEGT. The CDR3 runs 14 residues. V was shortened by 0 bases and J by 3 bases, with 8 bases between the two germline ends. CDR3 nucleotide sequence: TGTGCCAGCAGTTACTCGATTCGAAAAGAGACCCAGTACTTC. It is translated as CASSYSIRKETQYF.

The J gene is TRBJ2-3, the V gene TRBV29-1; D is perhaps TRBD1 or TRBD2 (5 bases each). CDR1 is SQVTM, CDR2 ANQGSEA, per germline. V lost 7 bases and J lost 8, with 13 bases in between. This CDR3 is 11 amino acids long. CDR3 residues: CSGEGRGTQYF. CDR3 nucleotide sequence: TGCAGCGGCGAGGGGCGTGGTACGCAGTATTTT.

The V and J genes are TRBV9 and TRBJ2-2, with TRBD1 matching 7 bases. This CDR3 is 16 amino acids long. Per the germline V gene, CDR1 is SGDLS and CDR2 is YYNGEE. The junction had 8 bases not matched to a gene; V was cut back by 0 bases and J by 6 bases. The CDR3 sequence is CASSVGPGQSAGELFF. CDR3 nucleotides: TGTGCCAGCAGCGTAGGACCGGGACAGTCGGCCGGGGAGCTGTTTTTT.

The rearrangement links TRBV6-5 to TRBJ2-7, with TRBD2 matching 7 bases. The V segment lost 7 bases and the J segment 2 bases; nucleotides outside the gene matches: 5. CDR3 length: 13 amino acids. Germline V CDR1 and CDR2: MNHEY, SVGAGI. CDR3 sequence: CASTASGPYEQYF. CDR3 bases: TGTGCCAGCACCGCTAGCGGTCCCTACGAGCAGTACTTC.

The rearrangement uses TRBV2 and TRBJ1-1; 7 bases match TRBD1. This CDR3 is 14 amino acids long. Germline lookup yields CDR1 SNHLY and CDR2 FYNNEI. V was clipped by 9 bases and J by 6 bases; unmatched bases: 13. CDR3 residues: CASRIQGGDAEAFF. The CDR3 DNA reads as TGTGCCAGTAGAATTCAGGGGGGTGACGCTGAAGCTTTCTTT.

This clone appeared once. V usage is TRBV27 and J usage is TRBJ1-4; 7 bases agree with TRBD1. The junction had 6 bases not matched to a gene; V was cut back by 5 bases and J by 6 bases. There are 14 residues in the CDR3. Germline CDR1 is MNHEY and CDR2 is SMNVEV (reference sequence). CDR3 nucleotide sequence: TGTGCCAGCAGTAAGACAGGGATACATGAAAAACTGTTTTTT. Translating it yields CASSKTGIHEKLFF.

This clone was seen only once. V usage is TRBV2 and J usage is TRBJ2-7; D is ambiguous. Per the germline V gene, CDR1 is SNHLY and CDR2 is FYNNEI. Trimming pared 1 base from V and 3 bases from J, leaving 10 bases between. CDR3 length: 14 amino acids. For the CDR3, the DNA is TGTGCCAGCAGTGAAGGCAGAGTATACTACGAGCAGTACTTC. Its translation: CASSEGRVYYEQYF.

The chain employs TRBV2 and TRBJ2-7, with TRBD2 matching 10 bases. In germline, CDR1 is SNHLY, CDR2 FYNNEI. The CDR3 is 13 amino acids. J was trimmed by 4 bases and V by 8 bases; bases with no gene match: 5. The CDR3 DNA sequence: TGTGCCAGCCTCCGGACTAGCGGTTACGAGCAGTACTTC. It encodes CASLRTSGYEQYF.

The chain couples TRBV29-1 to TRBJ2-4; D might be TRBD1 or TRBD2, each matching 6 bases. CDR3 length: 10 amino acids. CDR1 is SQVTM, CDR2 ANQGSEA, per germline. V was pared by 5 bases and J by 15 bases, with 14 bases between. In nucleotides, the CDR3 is TGCAGCGTTAGGGGGGAAAATGTGTACTTC. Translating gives CSVRGENVYF. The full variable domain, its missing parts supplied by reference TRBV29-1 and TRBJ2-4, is SAVISQKPSRDICQRGTSLTIQCQVDSQVTMMFWYRQQPGQSLTLIATANQGSEATYESGFVIDKFPISRPNLTFSTLTVSNMSPEDSSIYLCSVRGENVYFGAGTRLSVL.

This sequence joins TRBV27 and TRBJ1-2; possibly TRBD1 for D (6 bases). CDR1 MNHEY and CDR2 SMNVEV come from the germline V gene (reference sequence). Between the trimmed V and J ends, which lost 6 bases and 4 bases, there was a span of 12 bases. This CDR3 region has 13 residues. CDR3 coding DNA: TGTGCCAGCAGCCCCGGGACAAGCTATGGCTACACCTTC. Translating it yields CASSPGTSYGYTF.

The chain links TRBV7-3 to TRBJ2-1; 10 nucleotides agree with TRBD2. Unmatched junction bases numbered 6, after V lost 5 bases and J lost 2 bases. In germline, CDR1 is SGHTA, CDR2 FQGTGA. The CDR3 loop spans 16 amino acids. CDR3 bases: TGTGCCAGCAGCCCACATAGCGGGGGGACCTACAATGAGCAGTTCTTC. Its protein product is CASSPHSGGTYNEQFF.

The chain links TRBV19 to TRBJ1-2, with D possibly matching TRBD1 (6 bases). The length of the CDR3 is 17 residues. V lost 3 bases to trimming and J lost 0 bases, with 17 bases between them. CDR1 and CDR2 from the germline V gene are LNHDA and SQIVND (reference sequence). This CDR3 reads CASSMGGPGYTNYGYTF. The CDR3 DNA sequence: TGTGCCAGTAGTATGGGGGGCCCTGGATATACTAACTATGGCTACACCTTC.

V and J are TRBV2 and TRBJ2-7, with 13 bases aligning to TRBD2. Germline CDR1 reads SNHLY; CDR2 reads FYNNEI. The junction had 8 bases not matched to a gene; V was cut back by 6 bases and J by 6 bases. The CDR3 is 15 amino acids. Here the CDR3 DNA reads TGTGCCAGCAGCCGGACTAGCGGGAGTCCCGGCGAGCAGTACTTC. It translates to CASSRTSGSPGEQYF.

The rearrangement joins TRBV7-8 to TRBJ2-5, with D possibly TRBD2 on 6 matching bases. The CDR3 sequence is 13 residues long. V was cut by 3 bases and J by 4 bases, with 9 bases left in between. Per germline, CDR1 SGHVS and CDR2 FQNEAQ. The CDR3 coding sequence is TGTGCCAGCAGCTTCGGGGGTGGAGAGACCCAGTACTTC. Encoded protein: CASSFGGGETQYF.

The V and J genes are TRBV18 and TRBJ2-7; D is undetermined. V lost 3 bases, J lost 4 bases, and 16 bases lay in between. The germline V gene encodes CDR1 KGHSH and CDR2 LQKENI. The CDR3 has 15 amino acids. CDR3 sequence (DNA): TGTGCCAGCTCACCCAATAGAGGTCAGGAGTACGAGCAGTACTTC. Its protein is CASSPNRGQEYEQYF. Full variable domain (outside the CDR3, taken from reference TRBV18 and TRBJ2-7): NAGVMQNPRHLVRRRGQEARLRCSPMKGHSHVYWYRQLPEEGLKFMVYLQKENIIDESGMPKERFSAEFPKEGPSILRIQQVVRGDSAAYFCASSPNRGQEYEQYFGPGTRLTVT.

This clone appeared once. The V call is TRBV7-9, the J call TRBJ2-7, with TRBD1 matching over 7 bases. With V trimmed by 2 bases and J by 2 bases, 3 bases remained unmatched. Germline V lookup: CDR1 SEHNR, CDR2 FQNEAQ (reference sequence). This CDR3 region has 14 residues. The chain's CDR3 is CASSLYQGAYEQYF. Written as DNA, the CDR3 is TGTGCCAGCAGCTTATACCAGGGGGCCTACGAGCAGTACTTC.

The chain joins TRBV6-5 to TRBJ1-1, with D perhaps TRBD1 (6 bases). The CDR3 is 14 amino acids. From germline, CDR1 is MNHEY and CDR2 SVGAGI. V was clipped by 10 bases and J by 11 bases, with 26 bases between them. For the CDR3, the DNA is TGTGCCACCATCTCCGCAGGGGCTCTCCCGTCGGCTTTCTTT. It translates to CATISAGALPSAFF.

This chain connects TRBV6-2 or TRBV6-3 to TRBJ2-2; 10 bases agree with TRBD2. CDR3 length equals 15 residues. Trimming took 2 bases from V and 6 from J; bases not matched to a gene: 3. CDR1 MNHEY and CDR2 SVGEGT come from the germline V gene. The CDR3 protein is CASSYRAGGPGELFF. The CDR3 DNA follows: TGTGCCAGCAGTTACAGAGCGGGAGGGCCCGGGGAGCTGTTTTTT.